This is a list of T cell receptor beta chains from one sample in a study of blood T cell repertoires in COVID-19. TCRdb's table, derived via immunoSEQ multiplex PCR, lists solely in-frame clones and lacks some. The data hold about 28,000 clones, with around nine tenths observed a single time. The sample comprised peripheral blood. The receptor source for this set is a human donor in a cohort sampled during active COVID-19. CDR3s include the opening cysteine and the closing phenylalanine or tryptophan. A D gene is named only where the DNA matches it firmly. Clone size, where shown, is once, few, many, or a class for clones that have expanded.

TRBV9	once	NA	TRBJ1-1	CASSVGSLGGDTEAFF	TGTGCCAGCAGCGTAGGTTCCCTTGGGGGGGACACTGAAGCTTTCTTT
TRBV18	NA	NA	TRBJ2-3	CASSPGNTDTQYF	TGTGCCAGCTCACCAGGCAACACAGATACGCAGTATTTT
TRBV11-3	NA	NA	TRBJ2-3	CASSLGGTSDTQYF	TGTGCCAGCAGCTTAGGCGGGACCTCGGATACGCAGTATTTT
TRBV5-1	NA	NA	TRBJ1-1	CASSLTNTEAFF	TGCGCCAGCAGCTTAACAAACACTGAAGCTTTCTTT
TRBV5-1	NA	TRBD1	TRBJ1-1	CASSGTVNTEAFF	TGCGCCAGCAGCGGGACAGTTAACACTGAAGCTTTCTTT
TRBV4-1	NA	TRBD1	TRBJ1-6	CASSGRQGDSPLHF	TGCGCCAGCAGCGGGAGACAGGGGGACTCACCCCTCCACTTT
TRBV5-1	NA	NA	TRBJ2-3	CASSLGQGADTQYF	TGCGCCAGCAGCTTGGGGCAGGGTGCAGATACGCAGTATTTT
TRBV5-6	NA	NA	TRBJ1-6	CATRARGTINSPLHF	TGTGCCACCCGAGCTAGGGGGACCATCAATTCACCCCTCCACTTT
TRBV5-4	NA	NA	TRBJ2-2	CASSPDLGRTGELFF	TGTGCCAGCAGCCCGGACCTGGGGCGCACCGGGGAGCTGTTTTTT
TRBV11-1	NA	NA	TRBJ2-1	CASSLVWASSYNEQFF	TGTGCCAGCAGCTTAGTCTGGGCCAGCTCCTACAATGAGCAGTTCTTC
TRBV5-1	NA	NA	TRBJ1-1	CASSTGTMNTEAFF	TGCGCCAGCAGTACCGGGACTATGAACACTGAAGCTTTCTTT
TRBV7-2	NA	NA	TRBJ2-5	CASSLDIAGTQYF	TGTGCCAGCAGCTTAGATATTGCCGGGACCCAGTACTTC
TRBV12-3/TRBV12-4	NA	NA	TRBJ1-6	CASSFAVRSPLHF	TGTGCCAGCAGTTTTGCGGTCCGGTCACCCCTCCACTTT
TRBV11-2	NA	TRBD2	TRBJ2-5	CASSQIAGGLKETQYF	TGTGCCAGCAGCCAAATAGCGGGGGGACTAAAAGAGACCCAGTACTTC
TRBV5-1	NA	TRBD2	TRBJ2-5	CASSPRKRETRDQETQYF	TGCGCCAGCAGCCCGAGGAAGCGGGAGACAAGGGACCAAGAGACCCAGTACTTC
TRBV5-5	NA	TRBD1	TRBJ2-7	CASSFLQGVSYEQYF	TGTGCCAGCAGCTTCTTACAGGGGGTGTCCTACGAGCAGTACTTC
TRBV11-3	NA	TRBD2	TRBJ2-3	CASSTPGAGGPTDTQYF	TGTGCCAGCAGCACTCCTGGTGCGGGGGGCCCCACAGATACGCAGTATTTT
TRBV27	NA	TRBD1	TRBJ2-7	CASSVARTGGYEQYF	TGTGCCAGCAGTGTTGCGCGGACAGGGGGCTACGAGCAGTACTTC
TRBV2	NA	TRBD1	TRBJ2-4	CASSGQVDIQYF	TGTGCCAGCAGCGGACAGGTGGACATTCAGTACTTC
TRBV4-1	NA	NA	TRBJ2-1	CASSHSPGGTTSYNEQFF	TGCGCCAGCAGCCACAGCCCCGGGGGGACAACCTCCTACAATGAGCAGTTCTTC
TRBV10-3	NA	TRBD1	TRBJ1-5	CATQTGGGQPQHF	TGTGCCACCCAGACAGGGGGCGGTCAGCCCCAGCATTTT
TRBV19	NA	NA	TRBJ2-2	CASSKDNTNTGELFF	TGTGCCAGTAGTAAGGACAACACGAACACCGGGGAGCTGTTTTTT
TRBV6-5	NA	NA	TRBJ2-2	CASSYGGGWDTGELFF	TGTGCCAGCAGTTATGGAGGGGGCTGGGACACCGGGGAGCTGTTTTTT
TRBV5-1	NA	NA	TRBJ2-2	CASSLAPKPGELFF	TGCGCCAGCAGCTTGGCCCCAAAGCCCGGGGAGCTGTTTTTT
TRBV7-8	NA	TRBD1	TRBJ1-2	CASSRRDRDGYTF	TGTGCCAGCAGCCGACGTGACAGGGATGGCTACACCTTC
TRBV29-1	NA	NA	TRBJ2-5	CSVVAGVGQETQYF	TGCAGCGTTGTCGCAGGGGTGGGGCAAGAGACCCAGTACTTC
TRBV6-6	NA	TRBD2	TRBJ2-5	CASSPSGGQETQYF	TGTGCCAGCAGCCCTAGCGGGGGGCAAGAGACCCAGTACTTC
TRBV28	NA	TRBD2	TRBJ2-7	CASSPRAEGLAGDYEQYF	TGTGCCAGCAGTCCCCGGGCTGAAGGACTAGCGGGAGACTACGAGCAGTACTTC
TRBV3-1/TRBV3-2	NA	NA	TRBJ1-5	CASSQRGSNQPQHF	TGTGCCAGCAGCCAACGGGGTAGCAATCAGCCCCAGCATTTT
TRBV29-1	NA	NA	TRBJ2-7	CSVRASDNYEQYF	TGCAGCGTCAGAGCTAGCGACAACTACGAGCAGTACTTC
TRBV5-1	few	TRBD1	TRBJ1-5	CASSLGQGANQPQHF	TGCGCCAGCAGCTTGGGGCAGGGGGCGAATCAGCCCCAGCATTTT
TRBV3-1/TRBV3-2	once	NA	TRBJ2-3	CASSQEIWRGTPDTQYF	TGTGCCAGCAGCCAAGAAATTTGGAGGGGAACCCCAGATACGCAGTATTTT
TRBV6-5	NA	TRBD1	TRBJ1-1	CASSTGQAMNTEAFF	TGTGCCAGCAGTACCGGACAGGCCATGAACACTGAAGCTTTCTTT
TRBV28	NA	TRBD1	TRBJ1-3	CASSLRRGNTIYF	TGTGCCAGCAGCCTCCGCAGGGGGAACACCATATATTTT
TRBV27	NA	TRBD1	TRBJ1-5	CASSLSRTGEKGNQPQHF	TGTGCCAGCAGTTTATCCAGGACAGGGGAAAAGGGCAATCAGCCCCAGCATTTT
TRBV4-1	NA	TRBD2	TRBJ2-1	CASSQDPGGPYNEQFF	TGCGCCAGCAGCCAAGATCCGGGGGGGCCTTACAATGAGCAGTTCTTC
TRBV5-1	NA	NA	TRBJ1-1	CASSLGAGKGNTEAFF	TGCGCCAGCAGCTTGGGGGCAGGGAAGGGGAACACTGAAGCTTTCTTT
TRBV4-3	NA	TRBD1	TRBJ2-7	CASSPGTGGYEQYF	TGCGCCAGCAGCCCCGGGACAGGGGGCTACGAGCAGTACTTC
TRBV4-1	NA	NA	TRBJ2-1	CASSTEGAMGTYNEQFF	TGCGCCAGCAGCACAGAAGGGGCCATGGGCACCTACAATGAGCAGTTCTTC
TRBV6-4	NA	TRBD1	TRBJ1-1	CASSAQGAGGEAFF	TGTGCCAGCAGTGCACAGGGGGCAGGTGGTGAAGCTTTCTTT
TRBV28	few	TRBD1	TRBJ2-2	CASSERTGMDGELFF	TGTGCCAGCAGTGAGCGGACAGGAATGGACGGGGAGCTGTTTTTT
TRBV6-2/TRBV6-3	NA	NA	TRBJ2-2	CASSYSGRTNTGELFF	TGTGCCAGCAGTTACTCGGGGCGGACGAACACCGGGGAGCTGTTTTTT
TRBV19	NA	TRBD2	TRBJ2-5	CASSLGTNHLGETQYF	TGTGCCAGTAGTCTCGGGACTAACCACCTGGGTGAGACCCAGTACTTC
TRBV6-5	NA	TRBD1	TRBJ1-5	CASARDRYSNQPQHF	TGTGCCAGCGCGCGGGACAGATATAGCAATCAGCCCCAGCATTTT
TRBV7-9	few	TRBD2	TRBJ2-5	CASSPLESGRYQETQYF	TGTGCCAGCAGCCCGCTAGAGAGCGGGAGGTACCAAGAGACCCAGTACTTC
TRBV14	NA	TRBD1	TRBJ1-1	CASSQQGGGDTEAFF	TGTGCCAGCAGCCAACAAGGGGGCGGCGACACTGAAGCTTTCTTT
TRBV7-3	NA	NA	TRBJ1-1	CASSSGSNTEAFF	TGTGCCAGCAGCTCAGGGTCGAACACTGAAGCTTTCTTT
TRBV6-4	NA	NA	TRBJ2-1	CASSDSGAGTQFF	TGTGCCAGCAGTGACTCGGGAGCGGGCACCCAGTTCTTC
TRBV7-6	NA	NA	TRBJ2-1	CASSLGSSVNSYNEQFF	TGTGCCAGCAGCTTAGGGTCTAGCGTGAACTCCTACAATGAGCAGTTCTTC
TRBV12-5	NA	TRBD1	TRBJ2-6	CASGSPGTGGAGANVLTF	TGTGCTAGTGGTTCTCCCGGGACAGGGGGCGCCGGGGCCAACGTCCTGACTTTC
TRBV27	NA	TRBD2	TRBJ2-7	CASRKSGSVIFEQYF	TGTGCCAGCCGAAAAAGCGGGAGTGTCATCTTCGAGCAGTACTTC